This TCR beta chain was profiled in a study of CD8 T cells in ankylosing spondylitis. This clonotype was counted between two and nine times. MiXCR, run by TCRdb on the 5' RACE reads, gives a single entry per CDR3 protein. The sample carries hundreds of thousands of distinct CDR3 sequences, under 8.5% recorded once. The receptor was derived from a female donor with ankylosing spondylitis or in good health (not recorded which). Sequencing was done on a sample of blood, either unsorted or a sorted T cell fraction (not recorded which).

CDR3 nucleotides: TGTGCCAGCAGCCTGGGACAGGGGGACAATCAGCCCCAGCATTTT. It yields the protein CASSLGQGDNQPQHF. This rearrangement joins TRBV5-4 to TRBJ1-5; 11 nucleotides align to TRBD1. Germline V gene sequence: CDR1 SGHNT, CDR2 YYREEE (reference sequence). The V segment lost 4 bases and the J segment 3 bases; nucleotides outside the gene matches: 3. The CDR3 consists of 15 residues.